A single sample is the source of the 22 T cell receptor beta chains below, sequenced in a study of T-cell memory formation after mild COVID-19. TCRdb called the 5' RACE reads again in MiXCR, with one record for every CDR3 protein. Among about 15,000 distinct CDR3 sequences, about a fifth were seen once, and the ten largest hold about 55%. The sequenced sample was PBMCs or a T cell subset sorted from them (not recorded which). The receptors stem from a young man who had mild COVID-19 (a few samples of this study predate the infection). Cell type and time point are not known.

This sequence joins TRBV11-2 and TRBJ2-7, with a tentative D call TRBD2 (5 bases). V gave up 1 base and J gave up 0 bases, with 10 bases separating them. Germline CDR1 and CDR2: SGHAT and FQNNGV. The CDR3 sequence is 15 residues long. The CDR3 coding sequence is TGTGCCAGCAGCTTAGGGAGGCACAGCTCCTACGAGCAGTACGTC. Its protein is CASSLGRHSSYEQYV.

This clonotype was seen at least ten times. The chain combines TRBV9 with TRBJ2-5; 7 positions agree with TRBD1. This CDR3 contains 13 residues. From germline, CDR1 is SGDLS and CDR2 YYNGEE. Germline trimming cut 5 bases from V and 3 bases from J; bases unmatched to any gene: 4. The CDR3 spells CASSSGTEETQYF. The CDR3 DNA reads TGTGCCAGCAGTTCCGGGACAGAAGAGACCCAGTACTTC.

By proportion, this clonotype is large. The rearrangement uses TRBV7-9 and TRBJ1-2; the D is unclear. The germline V gene has CDR1 SEHNR and CDR2 FQNEAQ (reference sequence). V lost 0 bases to trimming and J lost 6 bases, with 8 bases between them. This CDR3 contains 13 residues. CDR3 nucleotide sequence: TGTGCCAGCAGCTTAGCGAACGGGAATGGCTACACCTTC. Translation: CASSLANGNGYTF.

The chain uses TRBV6-2 or TRBV6-3 and TRBJ1-6; D possibly corresponds to TRBD1 (6 bases). The CDR3 totals 15 residues. CDR1 and CDR2 (germline): MNHEY, SVGEGT. Between the trimmed V and J ends, which lost 1 base and 11 bases, there was a span of 15 bases. CDR3 sequence reads: CASSYFPRGEAPLHF. CDR3 nucleotide sequence: TGTGCCAGCAGTTACTTTCCCAGGGGAGAAGCACCCCTCCACTTT.

This clonotype was observed at least ten times. The chain employs TRBV7-6 and TRBJ2-5; 10 bases agree with TRBD2. Germline trimming cut 1 base from V and 1 base from J; bases unmatched to any gene: 3. This CDR3 is built from 16 residues. Germline values: CDR1 SGHVS, CDR2 FNYEAQ. DNA for the CDR3: TGTGCCAGCAGCTTAGGATCTAGCGGGGGCCAAGAGACCCAGTACTTC. This translates into CASSLGSSGGQETQYF.

V is TRBV7-3 and J is TRBJ2-3, with 10 bases matching TRBD2. The CDR3 consists of 15 residues. Per the germline V gene, CDR1 is SGHTA and CDR2 is FQGTGA. J was trimmed by 1 base and V by 5 bases; bases with no gene match: 3. CDR3 bases: TGTGCCAGCAGCACCGGGACTAGCGGCACAGATACGCAGTATTTT. Encoded protein: CASSTGTSGTDTQYF.

This clonotype was recorded once. The chain is built from TRBV10-3 and TRBJ2-7; no firm D call. The CDR3 is made up of 13 amino acids. Germline V gene sequence: CDR1 ENHRY, CDR2 SYGVKD. Trimming left V 7 bases short and J 7 bases short, with 17 bases between. The CDR3 region has the DNA TGTGCCATCACAGACGGTGGGTCGTGGGAGCAGTACTTC. Translated: CAITDGGSWEQYF.

This clonotype was counted many times. The rearrangement uses TRBV6-5 and TRBJ2-5; D may be TRBD2 (6 bases). Per the germline V gene, CDR1 is MNHEY and CDR2 is SVGAGI. V was cut by 7 bases and J by 2 bases, with 17 bases left in between. The CDR3 is 15 residues long. The CDR3 loop reads CASNKLADPQETQYF. CDR3 DNA: TGTGCCAGCAACAAGTTAGCGGATCCACAAGAGACCCAGTACTTC.

The V gene is TRBV11-3, the J gene TRBJ2-1; no firm D call. Germline V CDR1 and CDR2: SGHNT, YENEEA. The CDR3 runs 14 residues. V was shortened by 5 bases and J by 6 bases, with 14 bases between the two germline ends. The CDR3 DNA reads TGTGCCAGCAGCCCCACCCCAAGCTTCAATGAGCAGTTCTTC. Translation gives CASSPTPSFNEQFF.

The chain carries TRBV13 and TRBJ2-7; tentatively, D is TRBD2 (6 bases). The CDR3 totals 15 residues. Germline CDR1 reads PRHDT; CDR2 reads FYEKMQ (reference sequence). V lost 0 bases and J lost 4, with 13 bases in between. The CDR3 DNA sequence: TGTGCCAGCAGCTTAGGTCCGGGACTTTTGTACGAGCAGTACTTC. Its protein is CASSLGPGLLYEQYF.

This chain connects TRBV29-1 to TRBJ2-7, with 7 bases matching TRBD1. The CDR3 is made up of 15 amino acids. CDR1 SQVTM and CDR2 ANQGSEA come from the germline V gene. CDR3 bases: TGCAGGAACGACAGGGACCAGCGCCGATTTATGGAGCAGTACGTC. Translated, it gives CRNDRDQRRFMEQYV.

This clonotype was seen many times. This chain uses TRBV29-1 with TRBJ1-5; tentatively, D is TRBD1 (5 bases). With 4 bases removed from V and 5 bases from J, the gap between germline ends came to 12 bases. CDR1 is SQVTM, CDR2 ANQGSEA, per germline. This CDR3 has 13 amino acids. CDR3 sequence reads: CSVGARVDQPQHF. CDR3 nucleotide sequence: TGCAGCGTTGGAGCCAGGGTAGATCAGCCCCAGCATTTT. Using reference TRBV29-1 and TRBJ1-5 for the parts outside the CDR3, the full variable domain is SAVISQKPSRDICQRGTSLTIQCQVDSQVTMMFWYRQQPGQSLTLIATANQGSEATYESGFVIDKFPISRPNLTFSTLTVSNMSPEDSSIYLCSVGARVDQPQHFGDGTRLSIL.

This clonotype has more than one count but fewer than ten. The chain is built from TRBV12-3 or TRBV12-4 and TRBJ1-2, with 7 positions matching TRBD1. The CDR3 extends over 14 amino acids. V lost 5 bases to trimming and J lost 3 bases; unmatched junction nucleotides: 6. As DNA, the CDR3 is TGTGCCAGCAGTCTAGGGACAGCCCACTATGGCTACACCTTC. Protein sequence: CASSLGTAHYGYTF.

Many counts were recorded for this clonotype. The chain is built from TRBV20-1 and TRBJ1-1; 8 nucleotides agree with TRBD1. The germline V gene encodes CDR1 DFQATT and CDR2 SNEGSKA (reference sequence). V gave up 3 bases and J gave up 3 bases; unmatched junction bases: 3. The CDR3 runs to 13 residues. The CDR3 protein is CSARLDRDTEAFF. CDR3 in DNA: TGCAGTGCTAGGTTGGACAGGGACACTGAAGCTTTCTTT.

This clonotype occurred many times. The chain couples TRBV7-9 to TRBJ2-5; a weak D match, TRBD1 (5 bases). This CDR3 contains 13 residues. The germline V and J ends were trimmed by 3 bases and 1 base, with 6 bases remaining between them. Germline CDR1 and CDR2: SEHNR and FQNEAQ (reference sequence). The CDR3 DNA reads TGTGCCAGCAGCTTGGACATCCAAGAGACCCAGTACTTC. Translation gives CASSLDIQETQYF.

This clonotype was seen a few times. The J gene is TRBJ2-3, the V gene TRBV2, with 7 bases identical to TRBD1. J was trimmed by 5 bases and V by 6 bases; bases with no gene match: 14. The CDR3 runs 16 residues. Per germline, CDR1 SNHLY and CDR2 FYNNEI. CDR3 region: CASRMETTGYGDTQYF. Here the CDR3 DNA reads TGTGCCAGCAGAATGGAGACGACAGGGTATGGAGATACGCAGTATTTT.

This rearrangement joins TRBV5-5 to TRBJ2-2; D is undetermined. This CDR3 spans 13 amino acids. CDR1 is SGHKS and CDR2 is YYEKEE in the germline V gene (reference sequence). V was cut by 2 bases and J by 4 bases, with 6 bases left in between. The CDR3 reads CASSFSITGELFF. CDR3 coding DNA: TGTGCCAGCAGCTTCTCTATCACCGGGGAGCTGTTTTTT.

This clonotype was seen more than once but under ten times. V and J are TRBV7-9 and TRBJ1-2; tentatively, D is TRBD1 (6 bases). V lost 3 bases and J lost 5, with 19 bases in between. Germline assignment: CDR1 SEHNR and CDR2 FQNEAQ (reference sequence). This CDR3 spans 16 amino acids. The CDR3 nucleotides read TGTGCCAGCAGCTTGACAGGCCCGATCTCTCCTTATGGCTACACCTTC. It yields the protein CASSLTGPISPYGYTF. Full variable domain (remainder filled in from reference TRBV7-9 and TRBJ1-2): DTGVSQNPRHKITKRGQNVTFRCDPISEHNRLYWYRQTLGQGPEFLTYFQNEAQLEKSRLLSDRFSAERPKGSFSTLEIQRTEQGDSAMYLCASSLTGPISPYGYTFGSGTRLTVV.

This clonotype was seen many times. J is TRBJ2-5 and V is TRBV5-1; a possible D gene is TRBD1 (6 bases). CDR3 size: 17 residues. V shed 0 bases and J shed 0 bases, with 15 bases lying between them. Looked up from germline, CDR1 is SGHRS and CDR2 is YFSETQ. Here the CDR3 reads CASSLAWTAIYQETQYF. The CDR3 region has the DNA TGCGCCAGCAGCTTGGCCTGGACAGCTATATACCAAGAGACCCAGTACTTC.

This clonotype showed up many times. The chain carries TRBV15 and TRBJ1-1; D not resolved. The CDR3 contains 12 residues. Germline V gene data show CDR1 as LNHNV and CDR2 as YYDKDF (reference sequence). Trimming removed 1 base from V and 3 bases from J, with 3 bases in between. The CDR3 loop is CATSRGYTEAFF. The CDR3 nucleotides are TGTGCCACCAGCAGAGGGTACACTGAAGCTTTCTTT.

This chain uses TRBV28 with TRBJ2-1; 8 bases are a match to TRBD2. CDR3 size: 15 residues. V was clipped by 5 bases and J by 3 bases; unmatched bases: 6. CDR1 and CDR2 from the germline V gene are MDHEN and SYDVKM. CDR3 bases: TGTGCCAGCAGTCCCGCGGGGGGCTTCTACAATGAGCAGTTCTTC. This gives the protein CASSPAGGFYNEQFF.

This clonotype has ten or more counts. The J gene is TRBJ1-1, the V gene TRBV6-2 or TRBV6-3; D not resolved. From germline, CDR1 is MNHEY and CDR2 SVGEGT. V lost 2 bases and J 5 bases, leaving 15 bases between the germline ends. CDR3 size: 15 residues. The DNA for the CDR3 is TGTGCCAGCAGTTACAGTGGGAGCGGGCAGACTGAAGCTTTCTTT. It yields the protein CASSYSGSGQTEAFF.